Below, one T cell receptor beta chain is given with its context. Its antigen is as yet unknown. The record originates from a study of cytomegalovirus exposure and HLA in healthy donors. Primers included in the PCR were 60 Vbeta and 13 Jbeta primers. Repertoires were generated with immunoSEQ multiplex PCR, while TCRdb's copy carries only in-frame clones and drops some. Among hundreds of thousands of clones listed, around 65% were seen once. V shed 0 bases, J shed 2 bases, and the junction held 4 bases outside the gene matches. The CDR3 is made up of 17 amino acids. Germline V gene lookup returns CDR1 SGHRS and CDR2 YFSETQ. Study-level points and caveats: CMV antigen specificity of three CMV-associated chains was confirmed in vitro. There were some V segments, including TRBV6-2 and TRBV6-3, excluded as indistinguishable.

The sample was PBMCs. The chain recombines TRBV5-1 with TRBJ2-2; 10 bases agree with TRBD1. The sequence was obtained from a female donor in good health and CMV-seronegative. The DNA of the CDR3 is TGCGCCAGCAGCTTGGCCGGGACAGGGGTTAACACCGGGGAGCTGTTTTTT. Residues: CASSLAGTGVNTGELFF. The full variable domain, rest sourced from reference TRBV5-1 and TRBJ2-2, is KAGVTQTPRYLIKTRGQQVTLSCSPISGHRSVSWYQQTPGQGLQFLFEYFSETQRNKGNFPGRFSGRQFSNSRSEMNVSTLELGDSALYLCASSLAGTGVNTGELFFGEGSRLTVL.